Presented here are 8 T cell receptor beta chains from one specimen sequenced in a study of technical replicates of blood from a handful of donors. The assay was immunoSEQ multiplex PCR, and TCRdb's table has in-frame clones only and misses some. The sample lists 55,000 to 80,000 clones; roughly 91% were seen once. The specimen was PBMCs. Receptors originate from a human donor in good health. Some clones in this sample may be carry-over from other donors' samples.

In its sample, this clone was seen once. The rearrangement joins TRBV4-2 to TRBJ2-5; TRBD2 matches 13 bases. This CDR3 is 16 amino acids long. V was pared by 4 bases and J by 2 bases, with 4 bases of the junction left unmatched. Per the germline V gene, CDR1 is LGHNA and CDR2 is YNFKEQ. CDR3 loop: CASSRTSGGGQETQYF. CDR3 DNA: TGTGCCAGCAGCCGTACTAGCGGGGGGGGGCAAGAGACCCAGTACTTC.

The V and J genes are TRBV27 and TRBJ2-3, with TRBD2 matching 8 bases. The CDR3 is 15 amino acids. J lost 0 bases, V lost 7 bases, and 6 bases had no gene match. Germline V gene sequence: CDR1 MNHEY, CDR2 SMNVEV (reference sequence). CDR3 region: CASTTAGASTDTQYF. In DNA form, the CDR3 reads TGTGCCAGCACAACAGCGGGGGCCAGCACAGATACGCAGTATTTT.

This chain uses TRBV7-2 with TRBJ2-2; D perhaps matches TRBD2 (5 bases). Germline V gene lookup returns CDR1 SGHTA and CDR2 FQGNSA. CDR3 length equals 15 residues. Between the trimmed V and J ends, which lost 3 bases and 4 bases, there was a span of 12 bases. The CDR3 is CASSLGSGLTGELFF. CDR3 nucleotide sequence: TGTGCCAGCAGCTTGGGGAGCGGACTCACCGGGGAGCTGTTTTTT.

This clone has a handful of counts. The chain uses TRBV9 and TRBJ1-2; D gene unclear. The CDR3 is made up of 12 amino acids. Germline loops: CDR1 SGDLS, CDR2 YYNGEE. V gave up 4 bases and J gave up 6 bases, with 10 bases separating them. CDR3 coding DNA: TGTGCCAGCAGCCCCCCGGGAGATGGCTACACCTTC. This codes for CASSPPGDGYTF.

The genes are TRBV7-9 and TRBJ2-4, with TRBD2 matching 14 bases. Trimming at V came to 4 bases and at J to 4 bases, leaving 3 bases not matched to a gene. Per the germline V gene, CDR1 is SEHNR and CDR2 is FQNEAQ (reference sequence). CDR3 length: 16 amino acids. DNA of the CDR3: TGTGCCAGCAGCTCCAGGACTAGCGGGGGGAAAAACATTCAGTACTTC. Its translation: CASSSRTSGGKNIQYF.

The chain employs TRBV6-5 and TRBJ2-2; D might be TRBD1 (6 bases). Trimming shortened V by 3 bases and J by 2 bases, and 13 bases separated the two germline ends. Germline V gene lookup returns CDR1 MNHEY and CDR2 SVGAGI. The length of the CDR3 is 16 residues. The chain's CDR3 is CASSYGGHPNTGELFF. As DNA, the CDR3 is TGTGCCAGCAGTTATGGGGGACACCCCAACACCGGGGAGCTGTTTTTT.

The chain couples TRBV5-6 to TRBJ2-7; D gene uncertain. With 4 bases removed from V and 7 bases from J, the gap between germline ends came to 15 bases. Germline V gene lookup returns CDR1 SGHDT and CDR2 YYEEEE. The CDR3 loop spans 13 amino acids. CDR3: CASSPGSLREQYF. In nucleotides, the CDR3 is TGTGCCAGCAGCCCCGGGTCTCTACGGGAGCAGTACTTC.

This CDR3 is CASSQPLAGGPFWETQYF. The CDR3 DNA follows: TGCGCCAGCAGCCAACCACTAGCGGGGGGCCCCTTTTGGGAGACCCAGTACTTC. The chain carries TRBV4-1 and TRBJ2-5; 12 bases match TRBD2. The CDR3 has 18 residues. The germline CDR1 and CDR2 sequences are MGHRA and YSYEKL. V gave up 2 bases and J gave up 5 bases; unmatched junction bases: 12.